These T cell receptor beta chains were read from a single sample in a study of radiation and T cells in renal cell carcinoma. Sequencing used immunoSEQ multiplex PCR; TCRdb keeps in-frame clones, though not all of them. Here the sample spans 95,000 to 150,000 clones, about four fifths being singletons. The sequences come from blood, collected from a patient whose treatment included radiotherapy and nephrectomy. These receptors were taken from a man aged 50 or older with renal cell carcinoma. Both conserved end residues are part of each CDR3. The D gene is left open where the match is weak. Clone size is shown for a subset of rows, as once, few, many or a class of expanded clone.

cdr3_aa cdr3_nt j_call clone_size d_call v_call
CASSSQGANYGYTF TGTGCCAGCAGTTCACAGGGGGCGAACTATGGCTACACCTTC TRBJ1-2 few TRBD1 TRBV5-4
CASSLRGKDTEAFF TGTGCCAGCTCTCTCCGAGGCAAGGACACTGAAGCTTTCTTT TRBJ1-1 - - TRBV18
CSSAGDRAADTQYF TGCAGCTCAGCTGGGGACAGGGCAGCAGATACGCAGTATTTT TRBJ2-3 - TRBD1 TRBV29-1
CASSLAREYNSPLHF TGTGCCAGCAGTTTGGCGCGGGAGTATAATTCACCCCTCCACTTT TRBJ1-6 - - TRBV27
CASSLFSAANEKLFF TGCGCCAGCAGCTTGTTCTCGGCAGCTAATGAAAAACTGTTTTTT TRBJ1-4 - - TRBV5-1
CASSQVAGNPDYEQYF TGCGCCAGCAGCCAAGTTGCCGGGAACCCCGATTACGAGCAGTACTTC TRBJ2-7 - - TRBV4-1
CASRTDRETQYF TGTGCCAGCAGGACAGATCGAGAGACCCAGTACTTC TRBJ2-5 - - TRBV2
CASSEYQEKVSEAFF TGTGCCAGCAGTGAATACCAGGAGAAAGTTTCTGAAGCTTTCTTT TRBJ1-1 many - TRBV2
CASNPSAGVNQPQHF TGTGCCAGTAACCCGAGTGCAGGGGTTAATCAGCCCCAGCATTTT TRBJ1-5 - - TRBV19
CASSPGSDTLLRF TGTGCCAGCTCACCAGGCAGCGACACGTTACTTAGATTC TRBJ1-2 once - TRBV18
CASSLQGQSAGYTF TGTGCCAGCAGCTTACAAGGGCAGTCTGCTGGCTACACCTTC TRBJ1-2 - - TRBV7-2
CASSLTGQGVLYGYTF TGTGCCAGCAGCTTAACCGGACAGGGAGTTCTCTATGGCTACACCTTC TRBJ1-2 few TRBD1 TRBV7-9
CASSELWLQPQHF TGTGCCAGCAGTGAATTGTGGTTACAGCCCCAGCATTTT TRBJ1-5 few - TRBV2
CASSLGDDNYGYTF TGCGCCAGCAGCCTTGGGGACGATAACTATGGCTACACCTTC TRBJ1-2 - - TRBV5-1
CASRTWTDTEAFF TGTGCCAGCAGAACCTGGACAGACACTGAAGCTTTCTTT TRBJ1-1 - - TRBV7-9
CASSLGARTDTQYF TGTGCCAGCAGCTTAGGTGCCAGGACAGATACGCAGTATTTT TRBJ2-3 - - TRBV7-2
CASSLLMTAGGINEQFF TGCGCCAGCAGCTTGCTTATGACGGCGGGAGGGATCAATGAGCAGTTCTTC TRBJ2-1 - TRBD2 TRBV5-1
CASSFHQETQYF TGTGCCAGCAGCTTTCACCAAGAGACCCAGTACTTC TRBJ2-5 - - TRBV5-4
CASSSLGGYGYTF TGTGCCAGCAGCTCCCTGGGGGGCTATGGCTACACCTTC TRBJ1-2 - - TRBV7-2
CASSLLLRVNTEAFF TGTGCCAGCAGCTTACTCCTAAGAGTGAACACTGAAGCTTTCTTT TRBJ1-1 few - TRBV11-3
CASSQAMAVNTEAFF TGCGCCAGCAGCCAGGCGATGGCGGTGAACACTGAAGCTTTCTTT TRBJ1-1 - - TRBV4-3
CATGAVWGVQETQYF TGCGCCACCGGGGCAGTATGGGGGGTCCAAGAGACCCAGTACTTC TRBJ2-5 - - TRBV15
CATSRDPIGGGPYDTQYF TGTGCCACCAGCAGGGACCCCATAGGCGGAGGGCCTTACGATACGCAGTATTTT TRBJ2-3 - - TRBV15
CASGLGPDTQYF TGTGCTAGTGGTTTGGGGCCAGATACGCAGTATTTT TRBJ2-3 - - TRBV12-5
CASSQSPTGGGYTF TGCGCCAGCAGCCAATCTCCTACGGGCGGTGGCTACACCTTC TRBJ1-2 - - TRBV4-3
CASSLDGTGSTYEQYF TGTGCCAGCAGCTTAGACGGGACAGGGTCAACCTACGAGCAGTACTTC TRBJ2-7 - TRBD1 TRBV11-2
CSARGLSSYEQYF TGCAGCGCCCGGGGGCTGAGCTCCTACGAGCAGTACTTC TRBJ2-7 - - TRBV29-1
CAIGQGGTEAFF TGTGCCATCGGACAGGGGGGCACTGAAGCTTTCTTT TRBJ1-1 - TRBD1 TRBV19
CASREQGVAGETQYF TGTGCCAGCAGAGAGCAGGGGGTGGCTGGGGAGACCCAGTACTTC TRBJ2-5 - TRBD1 TRBV5-5
CASSQGTSGRAIEYEQYF TGTGCCAGCAGCCAAGGGACTAGCGGGAGGGCGATCGAGTACGAGCAGTACTTC TRBJ2-7 - TRBD2 TRBV16
CVTQGSYEQYF TGCGTCACCCAGGGGTCCTACGAGCAGTACTTC TRBJ2-7 - - TRBV10-3
CASSEGVARFETQYF TGTGCCAGCAGTGAAGGGGTGGCTAGGTTTGAGACCCAGTACTTC TRBJ2-5 - - TRBV6-1
CASSFELWDRDTEAFF TGTGCCAGTAGTTTCGAACTATGGGACCGCGACACTGAAGCTTTCTTT TRBJ1-1 few - TRBV19
CSVLSGQSFSYEQYF TGCAGCGTCCTCTCGGGACAGTCTTTTTCCTACGAGCAGTACTTC TRBJ2-7 - TRBD1 TRBV29-1
CSARVSTEQYF TGCAGTGCTAGAGTTAGCACCGAGCAGTACTTC TRBJ2-7 few - TRBV20-1
CASSSQGNTEAFF TGTGCCAGCAGCTCCCAGGGAAACACTGAAGCTTTCTTT TRBJ1-1 few - TRBV7-9
CASSLLGGSNQPQHF TGTGCCAGCAGCTTATTGGGCGGTAGCAATCAGCCCCAGCATTTT TRBJ1-5 few - TRBV7-9
CASSPLAPSTNEKLFF TGTGCCAGCTCACCCCTAGCCCCCTCAACTAATGAAAAACTGTTTTTT TRBJ1-4 - - TRBV18
CASSSSRRVVDNSPLHF TGTGCCAGCTCATCGAGTAGGAGGGTGGTGGATAATTCACCCCTCCACTTT TRBJ1-6 - - TRBV18
CASSIGDDTDTQYF TGTGCCAGTAGTATAGGAGACGACACAGATACGCAGTATTTT TRBJ2-3 few - TRBV19
CASSVAGVSYNEQFF TGTGCCAGCAGCGTAGCGGGGGTCTCCTACAATGAGCAGTTCTTC TRBJ2-1 - - TRBV9
CASSRGGNIQYF TGTGCCAGCAGTCGTGGGGGAAACATTCAGTACTTC TRBJ2-4 few - TRBV6-6
CASSIIRDVTGELFF TGTGCCAGTAGTATTATCAGGGATGTCACCGGGGAGCTGTTTTTT TRBJ2-2 once - TRBV19
CASSLTVIGTDTQYF TGTGCCAGCAGCTTGACCGTTATAGGCACAGATACGCAGTATTTT TRBJ2-3 - - TRBV13
CASRMDTEAFF TGTGCCAGTCGTATGGACACTGAAGCTTTCTTT TRBJ1-1 - - TRBV6-6
CASSLGRGNTGELFF TGCGCCAGCAGCTTGGGCAGGGGGAACACCGGGGAGCTGTTTTTT TRBJ2-2 - - TRBV5-1
CAISGGQGGLFF TGTGCCATCAGTGGTGGACAGGGTGGGCTGTTTTTT TRBJ2-2 - TRBD1 TRBV10-3
CASSPLGTGYGYTF TGTGCCAGCAGTCCCCTGGGGACAGGCTATGGCTACACCTTC TRBJ1-2 - TRBD1 TRBV27